These 3 T cell receptor beta chains were all obtained from the same sample, sequenced in a study of shared clonotypes between healthy human individuals. CD45RO-negative CD8 cells positively selected for CCR7 made up the naive population, which excluded terminally differentiated effector memory CD45RA+ cells. This table comes from immunoSEQ multiplex PCR, and its TCRdb copy is limited to in-frame clones, with some not included. The sample has millions of clones, over 85% seen once; the top ten hold more than 0.95%. Sequenced material: naive CD8+ T cells sorted from blood. The origin of the receptors is a man aged 18 to 35 in good health.

The V gene is TRBV4-2, the J gene TRBJ2-3, with D possibly matching TRBD2 (5 bases). Germline-derived CDR1 and CDR2 are LGHNA and YNFKEQ. Trimming left V 0 bases short and J 0 bases short, with 13 bases between. The CDR3 consists of 17 residues. The CDR3 DNA sequence: TGTGCCAGCAGCCAAGATCATGGCGGGCGAAGCACAGATACGCAGTATTTT. Translation gives CASSQDHGGRSTDTQYF.

As concerns this clone: Other DNA sequences in the sample encode the same CDR3. V is TRBV10-3 and J is TRBJ2-3; maybe TRBD2 (6 bases). Trimming removed 4 bases from V and 2 bases from J, with 13 bases in between. This CDR3 region has 15 residues. Germline CDR1 reads ENHRY; CDR2 reads SYGVKD. The CDR3 nucleotides are TGTGCCATCAGTGGGACCGGGACTTCCACAGATACGCAGTATTTT. The encoded protein is CAISGTGTSTDTQYF.

This clone was seen only once. This chain links TRBV6-1 with TRBJ1-2, with D unclear. Looked up from germline, CDR1 is MNHNS and CDR2 is SASEGT. CDR3 length: 12 amino acids. V was pared by 2 bases and J by 8 bases, with 9 bases between. The chain's CDR3 is CASSESLEGYTF. The CDR3 DNA reads as TGTGCCAGCAGTGAATCACTCGAGGGCTACACCTTC.